This T cell receptor (beta chain) was captured in a study of blood T cell repertoires in COVID-19. The overall study: Researchers got acute and convalescent COVID-19 samples from the United States, Italy and Spain. PBMCs, B-cell-depleted T cells, or T cells provided the cDNA or gDNA that made up the material.

Assay used: immunoSEQ multiplex PCR; TCRdb lists only in-frame clones, some missing. This table has about 210,000 clones, roughly 88% appearing once. Germline values: CDR1 GTSNPN, CDR2 SVGIG (reference sequence). V was cut by 2 bases and J by 0 bases, with 11 bases left in between. There are 14 residues in the CDR3. This chain links TRBV30 with TRBJ2-7; D ambiguous. The source is a man between 18 and 29 years old with active or convalescent COVID-19. Sample: peripheral blood. CDR3 nucleotide sequence: TGTGCCTGGAGTCTTTCTCTCAGCTCCTACGAGCAGTACTTC. It translates to CAWSLSLSSYEQYF.